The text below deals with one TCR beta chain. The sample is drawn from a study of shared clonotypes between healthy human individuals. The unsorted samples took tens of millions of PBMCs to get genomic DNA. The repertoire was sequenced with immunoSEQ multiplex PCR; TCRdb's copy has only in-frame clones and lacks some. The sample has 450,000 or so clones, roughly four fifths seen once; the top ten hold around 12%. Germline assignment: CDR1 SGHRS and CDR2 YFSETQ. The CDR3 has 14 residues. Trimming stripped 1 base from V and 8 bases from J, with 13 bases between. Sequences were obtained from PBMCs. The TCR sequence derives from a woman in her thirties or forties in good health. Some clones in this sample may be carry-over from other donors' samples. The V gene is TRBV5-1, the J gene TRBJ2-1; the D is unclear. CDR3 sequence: CASSLSIVGDEQFF. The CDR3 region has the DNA TGCGCCAGCAGCTTGTCGATAGTTGGGGATGAGCAGTTCTTC. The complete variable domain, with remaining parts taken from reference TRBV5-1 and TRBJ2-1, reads KAGVTQTPRYLIKTRGQQVTLSCSPISGHRSVSWYQQTPGQGLQFLFEYFSETQRNKGNFPGRFSGRQFSNSRSEMNVSTLELGDSALYLCASSLSIVGDEQFFGPGTRLTVL.